This is a list of T cell receptor beta chains from one sample in a study of cytomegalovirus exposure and HLA in healthy donors. Generated by immunoSEQ multiplex PCR, the TCRdb table keeps only in-frame clones and is missing some. The table shows 65,000 to 70,000 clones, with approximately 77% occurring only once. The source material was PBMCs. The receptors were sampled from a woman aged 25-40 years in good health and CMV-seropositive. Both conserved end residues are part of each CDR3. A D gene is named only where the DNA matches it firmly. Not every row has a clone size; where given, it reads once, few, many or a size class.

abundance: NA
j_gene: TRBJ2-3
d_gene: NA
v_gene: TRBV2
len: 15
CDR3nt: TGTGCCAGCAGTAGAGGGGGAGGGTCCGGAGATACGCAGTATTTT
CDR3aa: CASSRGGGSGDTQYF

abundance: once
j_gene: TRBJ2-1
d_gene: NA
v_gene: TRBV7-9
len: 12
CDR3nt: TGTGCCAGCAGTCCCGGTCACGATGAGCAGTTCTTC
CDR3aa: CASSPGHDEQFF

abundance: once
j_gene: TRBJ2-5
d_gene: TRBD2
v_gene: TRBV27
len: 15
CDR3nt: TGTGCCAGCACCCTCAGGGGACTAGCGGGAGAGACCCAGTACTTC
CDR3aa: CASTLRGLAGETQYF

abundance: NA
j_gene: TRBJ2-1
d_gene: NA
v_gene: TRBV27
len: 14
CDR3nt: TGTGCCAGCACCCTTTACTCCGGGAGCGATGAGCAGTTCTTC
CDR3aa: CASTLYSGSDEQFF

abundance: NA
j_gene: TRBJ2-3
d_gene: TRBD2
v_gene: TRBV27
len: 17
CDR3nt: TGTGCCAGCAGGTTAGATGGGGCTAGCGGAAGCACAGATACGCAGTATTTT
CDR3aa: CASRLDGASGSTDTQYF

abundance: NA
j_gene: TRBJ2-1
d_gene: TRBD1
v_gene: TRBV9
len: 15
CDR3nt: TGTGCCAGCAGCGTAGGCGGGACAGGGACTAATGAGCAGTTCTTC
CDR3aa: CASSVGGTGTNEQFF

abundance: NA
j_gene: TRBJ1-2
d_gene: TRBD1
v_gene: TRBV6-5
len: 13
CDR3nt: TGTGCCAGCGGCTACAGGGGGAACTATGGCTACACCTTC
CDR3aa: CASGYRGNYGYTF

abundance: NA
j_gene: TRBJ2-7
d_gene: NA
v_gene: TRBV7-2
len: 12
CDR3nt: TGTGCCAGCAGCTTAGTCGGGTACGAGCAGTACTTC
CDR3aa: CASSLVGYEQYF

abundance: NA
j_gene: TRBJ2-3
d_gene: NA
v_gene: TRBV6-1
len: 16
CDR3nt: TGTGCCAGCAGTGCAAGTTCAGGAGGGGACTTTAATACGCAGTATTTT
CDR3aa: CASSASSGGDFNTQYF

abundance: many
j_gene: TRBJ2-7
d_gene: NA
v_gene: TRBV6-5
len: 15
CDR3nt: TGTGCCAGCAGTTACTGGGAGCCTGCAGCCTACGAGCAGTACTTC
CDR3aa: CASSYWEPAAYEQYF

abundance: NA
j_gene: TRBJ2-5
d_gene: NA
v_gene: TRBV9
len: 16
CDR3nt: TGTGCCAGCAGCGTCAGAGGTGGGGAGGCCAAAGAGACCCAGTACTTC
CDR3aa: CASSVRGGEAKETQYF

abundance: NA
j_gene: TRBJ2-1
d_gene: NA
v_gene: TRBV5-1
len: 15
CDR3nt: TGCGCCAGCAGCTTGCTTGCGACTAGTGGGAATGAGCAGTTCTTC
CDR3aa: CASSLLATSGNEQFF

abundance: once
j_gene: TRBJ2-7
d_gene: NA
v_gene: TRBV7-9
len: 16
CDR3nt: TGTGCCAGCAGCCCCCCGACAGCCCTGAGCTCCTACGAGCAGTACTTC
CDR3aa: CASSPPTALSSYEQYF

abundance: NA
j_gene: TRBJ2-5
d_gene: TRBD2
v_gene: TRBV2
len: 16
CDR3nt: TGTGCCAGCAGTAGTGGGACTAGCGGCATCCAAGAGACCCAGTACTTC
CDR3aa: CASSSGTSGIQETQYF